These T cell receptor beta chains were read from a single sample in a study of control samples from healthy donors and cancer patients. Clones were sequenced by immunoSEQ multiplex PCR, and TCRdb holds only the in-frame ones, with some missing. The profile shows 150,000 to 200,000 clones, 90% of them singletons. The sequenced sample consisted of blood. The receptors originated from a woman aged 45-65 years in good health. CDR3s include the opening cysteine and the closing phenylalanine or tryptophan. The D gene is left open where the match is weak. A row's size may be missing; if present it is once, few, many or a size class.

>.|TRBV28|TRBD1|TRBJ1-2
TGTGCCAGCAGTTCCCCACAGGGGCTCTATGGCTACACCTTC
CASSSPQGLYGYTF
>.|TRBV7-3|TRBD2|TRBJ2-3
TGTGCCAGCAGCTTAAACCCTCGGCGGGGGGGTTCGCGGGCAGATACGCAGTATTTT
CASSLNPRRGGSRADTQYF
>.|TRBV12-3/TRBV12-4|.|TRBJ2-3
TGTGCCAGCAGTTTAGGGGATACGCAGTATTTT
CASSLGDTQYF
>few|TRBV28|TRBD1|TRBJ2-7
TGTGCCAGCAGTTTCGAGACAGGGGGCGCGATGACTTCCCCCGGCCGTTTC
CASSFETGGAMTSPGRF
>.|TRBV7-9|.|TRBJ2-1
TGTGCCAGCAGCTTATACGAATCCTTAGGACAGTTCTTC
CASSLYESLGQFF
>few|TRBV27|.|TRBJ2-1
TGTGCCAGCAGTTTATCGCTACCCAGGTACAATGAGCAGTTCTTC
CASSLSLPRYNEQFF
>.|TRBV6-6|TRBD2|TRBJ2-5
TGTGCCAGCAGTACGGGGGGGCAGAAGACCCAGTACTTC
CASSTGGQKTQYF
>.|TRBV5-6|.|TRBJ2-7
TGTGCCAGCGTCGCCGCTGGCTACTACGAGCAGTACTTC
CASVAAGYYEQYF
>.|TRBV12-3/TRBV12-4|.|TRBJ2-7
TGTGCCAGCAGGGGGGGTTCCTACGAGCAGTACTTC
CASRGGSYEQYF
>.|TRBV9|.|TRBJ2-1
TGTGCCAGCAGCGTAGGACAGTCAAGCTCCTACAATGAGCAGTTCTTC
CASSVGQSSSYNEQFF
>once|TRBV18|.|TRBJ2-7
TGTGCCAGCTCACCAGCTTCGGAGCCCTGGTACGAGCAGTACTTC
CASSPASEPWYEQYF
>.|TRBV28|.|TRBJ2-7
TGTGCCAGCAGTCAACAGGGTCCTCGGGAGCAGTACTTC
CASSQQGPREQYF
>.|TRBV3-1/TRBV3-2|TRBD2|TRBJ2-2
TGTGCCAGCGGCGGGGGGGCGAACACCGGGGAGCTGTTTTTT
CASGGGANTGELFF
>.|TRBV19|.|TRBJ2-2
TGTGCCAGTAGTATAGGTTCTAGTGGTCGCACCGGGGAGCTGTTTTTT
CASSIGSSGRTGELFF
>.|TRBV21-1|.|TRBJ1-1
TGTGCCACTCGGGACAGGGTGAACACTGAAGCTTTCTTT
CATRDRVNTEAFF
>.|TRBV4-1|.|TRBJ2-3
TGCGCCAGCAGCCGGAGCCGGTCAGATACGCAGTATTTT
CASSRSRSDTQYF
>.|TRBV5-1|.|TRBJ2-2
TGCGCCAGCAGCGGCACAGGGGGGGCCGGGGAGCTGTTTTTT
CASSGTGGAGELFF
>.|TRBV30|.|TRBJ1-6
TGTGCCTGGACCTCCCGCACACCCCTCCACTTT
CAWTSRTPLHF
>.|TRBV7-2|.|TRBJ2-4
TGTGCCAGCAGCCGTTGGGACAACGAAAACATTCAGTACTTC
CASSRWDNENIQYF
>.|TRBV28|.|TRBJ1-3
TGTGCCAGCAGTTTATTTCTAGGGACTCGAGGAAACACCATATATTTT
CASSLFLGTRGNTIYF
>.|TRBV4-3|.|TRBJ1-6
TGCGCCAGCAGCCAAGATGTAGGTTCACCCCTCCACTTT
CASSQDVGSPLHF
>.|TRBV2|TRBD1|TRBJ2-7
TGTGCCAGCAGACCGGGACAGGGGGAAACCTACGAGCAGTACTTC
CASRPGQGETYEQYF
>.|TRBV29-1|.|TRBJ1-1
TGCAGCTTAACAGGGAAGGGAGGGTCTGAAGCTTTCTTT
CSLTGKGGSEAFF
>.|TRBV6-1|.|TRBJ1-2
TGTGCCAGCAGTGAGATGCAGGGGAGGGTCGGAGCAAGTGGCTACACCTTC
CASSEMQGRVGASGYTF
>once|TRBV12-3/TRBV12-4|.|TRBJ1-2
TGTGCCAGCAGTTTAGGGAACCTAGGGGGCTACACCTTC
CASSLGNLGGYTF
>once|TRBV10-3|.|TRBJ2-7
TGTGCCATCAGTGCCGCCCTCGAGCAGTACTTC
CAISAALEQYF
>.|TRBV21-1|.|TRBJ1-1
TGTGCCAGCAGCAAAAAGGATGCGGGGGGGACTGAAGCTTTCTTT
CASSKKDAGGTEAFF
>.|TRBV30|.|TRBJ1-5
TGTGCCTGGAGTAGCAGCAATCAGCCCCAGCATTTT
CAWSSSNQPQHF
>.|TRBV7-9|.|TRBJ1-1
TGTGCCAGCAGCTTAGTCGGCGGGACGGACACTGAAGCTTTCTTT
CASSLVGGTDTEAFF
>.|TRBV7-2|.|TRBJ1-1
TGTGCCAGCAGCTCTAGGGGAGCCCTGAACACTGAAGCTTTCTTT
CASSSRGALNTEAFF
>.|TRBV3-1/TRBV3-2|TRBD1|TRBJ2-1
TGTGCCAGCAGCCAAGAACCCGGGACAGTCCCCTACAATGAGCAGTTCTTC
CASSQEPGTVPYNEQFF
>.|TRBV10-3|.|TRBJ2-7
TGTGCCATCAGTGAGGGGTGGGTTAACGAGCAGTACTTC
CAISEGWVNEQYF
>.|TRBV11-2|.|TRBJ2-7
TGTGCCAGCAGCTTATTATCCTCTTACGAGCAGTACTTC
CASSLLSSYEQYF
>.|TRBV10-3|.|TRBJ1-6
TGTGCCATCAGTGAGGGGGGGGACGGCGCTGGCTCACCCCTCCACTTT
CAISEGGDGAGSPLHF
>.|TRBV6-6|.|TRBJ2-7
TGTGCCAGCACCCCTAGGACCCAACTTTACGAGCAGTACTTC
CASTPRTQLYEQYF
>.|TRBV10-3|TRBD1|TRBJ1-1
TGTGCCATCAGAGACCCGGGACAGGTGAACACTGAAGCTTTCTTT
CAIRDPGQVNTEAFF
>.|TRBV28|TRBD2|TRBJ2-3
TGTGCCAGCAAGCATCGGGAGGTGACAGATACGCAGTATTTT
CASKHREVTDTQYF
>.|TRBV5-1|.|TRBJ1-5
TGCGCCAGCAGCTTGGGACCTAATCAGCCCCAGCATTTT
CASSLGPNQPQHF
>once|TRBV19|.|TRBJ1-5
TGTGCCAGTAGTATCGGAAATCAGCCCCAGCATTTT
CASSIGNQPQHF